The 21 T cell receptor beta chains below were found in one sample sequenced in a study of T cell changes during pregnancy in multiple sclerosis. The protocol was immunoSEQ multiplex PCR, while the TCRdb copy is restricted to in-frame clones and leaves out a portion. Counted here are 20,000 or so clones, 88% occurring once; the ten biggest clones make up about 5%. The sample here was CD8+ T cells from peripheral blood mononuclear cells, taken after pregnancy. These receptor sequences come from a female donor in good health, enrolled as a control in a pregnancy study.

J is TRBJ2-2 and V is TRBV10-1; 11 nucleotides agree with TRBD2. There are 17 residues in the CDR3. The germline V gene encodes CDR1 WNHNN and CDR2 SYGVQD (reference sequence). With 6 bases clipped from V and 1 base from J, the junction kept 7 bases outside the gene matches. The CDR3 loop reads CASRVAGGRENTGELFF. For the CDR3, the DNA is TGCGCCAGCAGAGTAGCGGGGGGGAGAGAGAACACCGGGGAGCTGTTTTTT.

This clone was recorded once. The chain couples TRBV7-9 to TRBJ1-6, with a weak D call TRBD1 (6 bases). Trimming removed 1 base from V and 13 bases from J, with 8 bases in between. Germline V gene lookup returns CDR1 SEHNR and CDR2 FQNEAQ (reference sequence). This CDR3 has 12 residues. This chain's CDR3 is CASSLDRAPLHF. The CDR3 DNA sequence: TGTGCCAGCAGCTTAGACAGGGCGCCCCTCCACTTT.

This chain links TRBV30 with TRBJ1-1; D remains unclear. This CDR3 contains 17 residues. V was shortened by 0 bases and J by 0 bases, with 17 bases between the two germline ends. Germline CDR1 GTSNPN, CDR2 SVGIG (reference sequence). CDR3 amino acids: CAWSVRDFAPMNTEAFF. For the CDR3, the DNA is TGTGCCTGGAGTGTACGAGACTTTGCGCCTATGAACACTGAAGCTTTCTTT.

The chain is built from TRBV5-5 and TRBJ2-7; 8 bases map to TRBD2. V dropped 3 bases and J dropped 3; count of bases not matched to a gene: 14. Germline-derived CDR1 and CDR2 are SGHKS and YYEKEE (reference sequence). This CDR3 region has 17 residues. The CDR3 DNA follows: TGTGCCAGCAGCTACCAGGTGAGGGGTAGCGGGGTCTACGAGCAGTACTTC. Translated: CASSYQVRGSGVYEQYF.

The gene calls are TRBV30 and TRBJ2-3, with unresolved D. Trimming took off 1 base at V and 2 bases at J, with 19 bases between the two ends. Germline loops: CDR1 GTSNPN, CDR2 SVGIG (reference sequence). The CDR3 runs to 17 residues. The CDR3 sequence is CAWSGSLTSALTDTQYF. DNA of the CDR3: TGTGCCTGGAGTGGGAGCCTGACCTCGGCCCTCACAGATACGCAGTATTTT.

The chain combines TRBV9 with TRBJ1-3; D is unresolved. V was cut by 6 bases and J by 0 bases, with 13 bases left in between. Looked up from germline, CDR1 is SGDLS and CDR2 is YYNGEE. This CDR3 is 15 amino acids long. CDR3 amino acids: CASTGRQSSGNTIYF. Here the CDR3 DNA reads TGTGCCAGCACTGGCAGGCAATCCTCTGGAAACACCATATATTTT.

Here the CDR3 DNA reads TGTGCCAGCAGGGACAGCTCCTACGAGCAGTACTTC. This codes for CASRDSSYEQYF. The gene calls are TRBV25-1 and TRBJ2-7; possible D gene TRBD1, 6 bases. V was shortened by 6 bases and J by 0 bases, with 6 bases between the two germline ends. There are 12 residues in the CDR3. CDR1 is MGHDK, CDR2 SYGVNS, per germline.

About this clone itself: A read error may account for a junction end that differs from germline. This chain links TRBV5-4 with TRBJ2-5; a weak D match, TRBD1 (6 bases). Germline V gene lookup returns CDR1 SGHNT and CDR2 YYREEE (reference sequence). The CDR3 runs to 14 residues. CDR3 region: CAGSSQGEGETQYF. The CDR3 region has the DNA TGTGCCGGCAGCTCACAGGGTGAAGGAGAGACCCAGTACTTC.

The V call is TRBV7-2, the J call TRBJ2-1, with 15 bases identical to TRBD2. Per germline, CDR1 SGHTA and CDR2 FQGNSA. The CDR3 is made up of 16 amino acids. Trimming took 4 bases from V and 9 from J; bases not matched to a gene: 7. The CDR3 reads CASSSQGLAGGVEQFF. DNA of the CDR3: TGTGCCAGCAGCTCACAGGGACTAGCGGGGGGAGTTGAGCAGTTCTTC.

The V gene is TRBV5-6, the J gene TRBJ2-3, with D possibly TRBD2 on 6 matching bases. V was trimmed by 4 bases and J by 6 bases, leaving 15 bases between them. Germline V lookup: CDR1 SGHDT, CDR2 YYEEEE. The CDR3 sequence is 14 residues long. The CDR3 reads CASSPWGGGDTQYF. Here the CDR3 DNA reads TGTGCCAGCAGCCCCTGGGGTGGGGGGGATACGCAGTATTTT.

The chain is built from TRBV5-5 and TRBJ2-7; 9 bases agree with TRBD2. Germline V lookup: CDR1 SGHKS, CDR2 YYEKEE (reference sequence). Trimming removed 4 bases from V and 4 bases from J; junction bases left unmatched: 21. The CDR3 is 19 amino acids. Written as DNA, the CDR3 is TGTGCCAGCAGCCCAGCCGTGGTAGCGGGGGCCTTAAAGGGGTACGAGCAGTACTTC. This encodes CASSPAVVAGALKGYEQYF.

The chain joins TRBV4-3 to TRBJ2-2; D is uncertain. The germline gives CDR1 LGHNA, CDR2 YSLEER. V lost 0 bases to trimming and J lost 6 bases, with 17 bases between them. This CDR3 spans 17 amino acids. CDR3 protein: CASSQEGRRDTAGELFF. Written as DNA, the CDR3 is TGCGCCAGCAGCCAAGAAGGCCGCCGAGACACGGCCGGGGAGCTGTTTTTT.

This rearrangement joins TRBV14 to TRBJ1-1; D is unclear. The CDR3 is 13 amino acids. Germline values: CDR1 SGHDN, CDR2 FVKESK. V lost 1 base to trimming and J lost 5 bases, with 8 bases between them. CDR3 amino acids: CASSQVGGTEAFF. CDR3 DNA: TGTGCCAGCAGCCAAGTAGGAGGGACTGAAGCTTTCTTT.

DNA for the CDR3: TGCGCCAGCAGTCCAAATCGAGGCGGGGTAAACGGGACCCAGTACTTC. Encoded protein: CASSPNRGGVNGTQYF. The chain employs TRBV23-1 and TRBJ2-5; maybe TRBD2 (6 bases). TRBV23-1 belongs to the ORF category, with a function that is uncertain. The CDR3 has 16 residues. Deletions cut 4 bases from V and 7 bases from J, with 22 bases between.

The DNA for the CDR3 is TGTGCCAGCAGCCAAGATCTAGCGGGGGTATCCGCACCCGGGGAGCTGTTTTTT. Amino acid sequence: CASSQDLAGVSAPGELFF. This chain joins TRBV4-2 and TRBJ2-2, with 10 bases lining up with TRBD2. V shed 0 bases, J shed 6 bases, and the junction held 10 bases outside the gene matches. The germline V gene has CDR1 LGHNA and CDR2 YNFKEQ. CDR3 size: 18 residues.

This sequence joins TRBV6-4 and TRBJ1-1; a weak D match, TRBD1 (6 bases). CDR1 and CDR2 (germline): MRHNA, SNTAGT. V lost 6 bases and J lost 2, with 10 bases in between. CDR3 length: 13 amino acids. The DNA for the CDR3 is TGTGCCAGCAGCAGACAGGAAAACACTGAAGCTTTCTTT. Protein sequence: CASSRQENTEAFF.

This chain connects TRBV5-6 to TRBJ1-6, with 8 nucleotides matching TRBD1. The trim removed 2 bases at V and 7 bases at J, leaving 5 bases unmatched. Germline loops: CDR1 SGHDT, CDR2 YYEEEE. This CDR3 contains 15 residues. The CDR3 loop is CASSLGDRRNSPLHF. In DNA, the CDR3 is TGTGCCAGCAGCTTAGGGGACAGGAGGAATTCACCCCTCCACTTT.

The rearrangement uses TRBV5-1 and TRBJ2-5, with 8 bases aligning to TRBD2. CDR3 size: 17 residues. The V segment lost 2 bases and the J segment 2 bases; nucleotides outside the gene matches: 11. From germline, CDR1 is SGHRS and CDR2 YFSETQ. CDR3 coding DNA: TGCGCCAGCAGCTTTTTCACGGGGGGGAAATCTCAAGAGACCCAGTACTTC. Its translation: CASSFFTGGKSQETQYF.

J is TRBJ2-1 and V is TRBV5-1; 7 nucleotides align to TRBD2. CDR3 length: 13 residues. Germline lookup yields CDR1 SGHRS and CDR2 YFSETQ. V lost 4 bases to trimming and J lost 5 bases; unmatched junction nucleotides: 3. The CDR3: CASSPLADNEQFF. CDR3 nucleotides: TGCGCCAGCAGCCCTCTAGCGGACAATGAGCAGTTCTTC.

The V call is TRBV6-6, the J call TRBJ2-7; maybe TRBD1 (5 bases). The CDR3 consists of 16 residues. From germline, CDR1 is MNHNY and CDR2 SVGAGI (reference sequence). Trimming took 4 bases from V and 3 from J, leaving 19 bases between them. CDR3 nucleotide sequence: TGTGCCAGCAGTTCCCCACGAGATCCGGACAACTACGAGCAGTACTTC. This gives the protein CASSSPRDPDNYEQYF.

V and J are TRBV18 and TRBJ1-5, with TRBD1 matching 10 bases. V was pared by 3 bases and J by 4 bases, with 3 bases of the junction left unmatched. Per the germline V gene, CDR1 is KGHSH and CDR2 is LQKENI. The CDR3 totals 15 residues. CDR3 in amino acids: CASSPSGQGNQPQHF. CDR3 nucleotides: TGTGCCAGCTCACCTTCGGGACAGGGGAATCAGCCCCAGCATTTT.